This TCR beta chain stems from a study of identical twins. Study-level findings and limits: Interpretation of the results relied on cross-sectional statistical analysis and not on following the same donors.

This clonotype was picked up a small number of times. Its antigen is not known. V was clipped by 7 bases and J by 4 bases; unmatched bases: 6. The CDR3 length is 12 residues. Germline values: CDR1 SQVTM, CDR2 ANQGSEA. A single record per CDR3 protein comes from TCRdb applying MiXCR to the 5' RACE reads. This table holds 600,000 to 700,000 distinct CDR3 sequences, around 20% found once. The data also belong to a second study, concerning T cells expressing NK-cell markers. As that report states: Expanded NKG2C+ T cell clones had unclear HCMV specificity.

This receptor was identified in a woman under 30 in good health. Sequencing was done on a sample of PBMCs. The chain uses TRBV29-1 and TRBJ1-2; 7 bases map to TRBD1. This CDR3 is CSARDSLYGYTF. The CDR3 DNA sequence: TGCAGCGCCCGGGACAGTCTCTATGGCTACACCTTC.